The following is a T cell receptor (beta chain) sequence with its context. What it recognizes is unknown. Germline V gives CDR1 DFQATT, CDR2 SNEGSKA (reference sequence). The CDR3 is made up of 15 amino acids. Trimming took 5 bases from V and 5 from J, leaving 16 bases between them. This entry belongs to a study of vaccination and CD4 T cells after COVID-19. Study context: Overlapping peptides of the spike proteins of SARS-CoV-2, HCoV-NL63, HCoV-OC43 and HCoV-229E were used for cell stimulation.

Cultured CD4+ T-cell DNA underwent Oncomine TCR Beta short-read sequencing. TCRdb ran MiXCR on the PCR reads and lists one entry per CDR3 protein. The repertoire includes under 20,000 distinct CDR3 sequences, about 43% of them detected once, and 3% sits in the top ten. Specified treatment: approximately 9-day PBMC culture with coronavirus spike peptide pools or control peptides (ViraFEST assay). J is TRBJ1-6 and V is TRBV20-1; D might be TRBD1 (6 bases). The TCR sequence derives from a human donor who had recovered from COVID-19. Sequencing used CD4+ T cells from blood, cultured in vitro, obtained after SARS-CoV-2 vaccination. CDR3 nucleotides: TGCAGTGCTCCCGGGGGCCGGAGAAATAATTCACCCCTCCACTTT. Translated: CSAPGGRRNNSPLHF.